The rows below give T cell receptor beta chains drawn from one sample of a study of blood T cell repertoires in COVID-19. The assay was immunoSEQ multiplex PCR, and TCRdb's table has in-frame clones only and misses some. Among approximately 220,000 clones, roughly four fifths were seen once, and the ten largest hold approximately 3.8%. The sequencing sample was made of PBMCs or T cells enriched from blood (not recorded which). The receptors shown here come from a woman aged 40 to 50 who had been exposed to COVID-19. CDR3s include the opening cysteine and the closing phenylalanine or tryptophan. The D gene is left open where the match is weak. The size of a clone is reported for some rows only, either as once, few or many, or as a class for expanded clones.

clone size	J gene	V gene	D gene	CDR3 DNA	CDR3 protein
.	TRBJ2-5	TRBV7-6	TRBD1	TGTGCCAGCAGCCCGGGGCCGGCAGGGGGAGAGACCCAGTACTTC	CASSPGPAGGETQYF
.	TRBJ2-5	TRBV7-2	.	TGTGCCAGCAGCTTAGCGGGCTCCTCCCCAGAGACCCAGTACTTC	CASSLAGSSPETQYF
.	TRBJ1-6	TRBV3-1/TRBV3-2	.	TGTGCCAGCAGCCCGGAACAGAATCCACCGTCACCCCTCCACTTT	CASSPEQNPPSPLHF
.	TRBJ2-7	TRBV5-6	.	TGTGCCAGCAGCTTGGCCAGGGGGGTAGGGGAGCAGTACTTC	CASSLARGVGEQYF
.	TRBJ1-2	TRBV5-5	.	TGTGCCAGCAGAACCACAGGGCGGTATGGCTACACCTTC	CASRTTGRYGYTF
.	TRBJ2-4	TRBV7-2	TRBD2	TGTGCCAGCAGCTTAGCGCGGGGGACTAGCGGTCTGGGATCGGCCAAAAACATTCAGTACTTC	CASSLARGTSGLGSAKNIQYF
.	TRBJ2-3	TRBV6-4	.	TGTGCCAGCAGCCCAACGTTGGCCACAGATACGCAGTATTTT	CASSPTLATDTQYF
.	TRBJ1-6	TRBV5-1	.	TGCGCCAGCAGCTTGGAACAGGTTCCTAATTCACCCCTCCACTTT	CASSLEQVPNSPLHF
.	TRBJ2-7	TRBV4-3	.	TGCGCCAGCAGCCAAGAGGCGGTCTCCTACGAGCAGTACTTC	CASSQEAVSYEQYF
.	TRBJ1-2	TRBV6-6	.	TGTGCCAGCAGGACGGGAGGGTTAAACTATGGCTACACCTTC	CASRTGGLNYGYTF
.	TRBJ1-1	TRBV7-2	TRBD1	TGTGCCAGCAGCTTAAAGACAGGGATTGAAGCTTTCTTT	CASSLKTGIEAFF
.	TRBJ2-3	TRBV19	TRBD2	TGTGCCAGTAGTACCAACCCCCAGGGAGGGGATACGCAGTATTTT	CASSTNPQGGDTQYF
.	TRBJ2-5	TRBV2	.	TGTGCCAGCAGTGGACAGGCTAAAGAGACCCAGTACTTC	CASSGQAKETQYF
.	TRBJ2-3	TRBV9	.	TGTGCCAGCAGCGTATCCTCAGCAGATACGCAGTATTTT	CASSVSSADTQYF
.	TRBJ2-6	TRBV7-2	.	TGTGCCAGCAGCTTAATGGCAGGGGAGGCCAACGTCCTGACTTTC	CASSLMAGEANVLTF
.	TRBJ2-1	TRBV7-7	TRBD2	TGTGCTAGCAGCTTAGAAGCGGGGGCACACAATGAGCAGTTCTTC	CASSLEAGAHNEQFF
.	TRBJ2-1	TRBV7-7	TRBD2	TGTGCTAGCAGCCTAGGGACTAGCGGGGGAAATGAGCAGTTCTTC	CASSLGTSGGNEQFF
.	TRBJ1-4	TRBV2	.	TGTGCCAGCAGTGGGGAGACGGAAAAACTGTTTTTT	CASSGETEKLFF
.	TRBJ1-1	TRBV28	.	TGTGCCAGCAGGGTCAGTGGTCCTGAAGCTTTCTTT	CASRVSGPEAFF
many	TRBJ1-1	TRBV2	TRBD1	TGTGCCAGCAGTCAGCGACAGGGGATGAACACTGAAGCTTTCTTT	CASSQRQGMNTEAFF
.	TRBJ2-7	TRBV6-6	TRBD1	TGTGCCAGCAGTCTACGACAGGGCTCCTACGAGCAGTACTTC	CASSLRQGSYEQYF
.	TRBJ1-1	TRBV5-6	.	TGTGCCAGCAGCTTGTTAGGCGCAGGGGCTGAAGCTTTCTTT	CASSLLGAGAEAFF
.	TRBJ2-7	TRBV6-6	.	TGTGCCAGCAGTACAACCCCCAGGGATCTTTACGAGCAGTACTTC	CASSTTPRDLYEQYF
few	TRBJ1-1	TRBV29-1	.	TGCAGCGTTGTGGGACTTGAAGCTTTCTTT	CSVVGLEAFF
.	TRBJ2-2	TRBV19	.	TGTGCCAGTAAACGAACCGGACACTCAACCGGGGAGCTGTTTTTT	CASKRTGHSTGELFF
.	TRBJ1-5	TRBV12-3/TRBV12-4	.	TGTGCCAGCAGTTTTAGGGGCCGGCCCCAGCATTTT	CASSFRGRPQHF
.	TRBJ1-1	TRBV19	TRBD1	TGTGCCAGTAGTCCTCGTGTCGGTACAGGGGCGTATACTGAAGCTTTCTTT	CASSPRVGTGAYTEAFF
.	TRBJ1-5	TRBV19	.	TGTGCCAGTAGTGTACAGAGTTCCCAGAAAAATCAGCCCCAGCATTTT	CASSVQSSQKNQPQHF
.	TRBJ2-3	TRBV6-4	TRBD2	TGTGCCAGCAGCCTGGGGCGGACTAGCGGGGGGGCCAAAGATACGCAGTATTTT	CASSLGRTSGGAKDTQYF
.	TRBJ2-4	TRBV5-5	TRBD2	TGTGCCAGCGCAGTAAGGACTAGCGGGGGGACCAAAAACATTCAGTACTTC	CASAVRTSGGTKNIQYF
once	TRBJ1-3	TRBV6-5	.	TGTGCCACTTGGGCCGGGGGTTCTGGAAACACCATATATTTT	CATWAGGSGNTIYF
.	TRBJ1-1	TRBV29-1	.	TGCAGCGTTGGCCCAGGATTGGGCACTGAAGCTTTCTTT	CSVGPGLGTEAFF
.	TRBJ1-4	TRBV6-5	.	TGTGCCAGCAGTTACTCGTCGGGTCGGGGAGAAAAACTGTTTTTT	CASSYSSGRGEKLFF
.	TRBJ1-1	TRBV4-1	.	TGCGCCAGCAGCCAAGATAGGGGAGCGGGCACTGAAGCTTTCTTT	CASSQDRGAGTEAFF
.	TRBJ1-2	TRBV12-3/TRBV12-4	.	TGTGCCAGCAGCCCCCAGGCCCCCTATGGCTACACCTTC	CASSPQAPYGYTF
.	TRBJ2-7	TRBV15	.	TGTGCCACCAGCAGAGGACCCGGTACAGCCGAGCAGTACTTC	CATSRGPGTAEQYF
.	TRBJ2-5	TRBV4-1	.	TGCGCCAGCAGCCAAGATGCCGGGGCCGAGGGGAGGGAGACCCAGTACTTC	CASSQDAGAEGRETQYF
once	TRBJ2-5	TRBV3-1/TRBV3-2	.	TGTGCCAGCAGCCAAAATCCTAGCAAAGAGACCCAGTACTTC	CASSQNPSKETQYF
.	TRBJ2-3	TRBV10-1	.	TGCGCCATAGGGGGGGCCCTCACAGATACGCAGTATTTT	CAIGGALTDTQYF
.	TRBJ2-7	TRBV9	.	TGTGCCAGCAGCCCCAGAGGCGTCTCCTACGAGCAGTACTTC	CASSPRGVSYEQYF
.	TRBJ1-5	TRBV28	.	TGTGCCAGCAGTTTATTCGAGGGATTCGTTCAGCCCCAGCATTTT	CASSLFEGFVQPQHF
.	TRBJ1-6	TRBV5-1	TRBD1	TGCGCCAGCAGCTTACAGGACAGGGGGAATTCACCCCTCCACTTT	CASSLQDRGNSPLHF
few	TRBJ2-2	TRBV11-1	.	TGTGCCAGCAGCACACAGGTTACCGGGGAGCTGTTTTTT	CASSTQVTGELFF
.	TRBJ2-5	TRBV18	TRBD2	TGTGCCAGCTCACCACGGCCTAGCGGGGAAATCCAAGAGACCCAGTACTTC	CASSPRPSGEIQETQYF
once	TRBJ2-5	TRBV5-6	.	TGTGCCAGCAGCTTCTTGGTCAGCGGTAGTGGGTCCCAGTACTTC	CASSFLVSGSGSQYF
.	TRBJ2-2	TRBV19	.	TGTGCCAGTAGTTTCTACAGGAACACCGGGGAGCTGTTTTTT	CASSFYRNTGELFF
.	TRBJ2-3	TRBV5-1	.	TGCGCCAGCAGCTTGCTACAGGCTAGCACAGATACGCAGTATTTT	CASSLLQASTDTQYF
.	TRBJ2-7	TRBV6-5	TRBD2	TGTGCCAGCAGTCTTAGCGGGGGGGACATCTACGAGCAGTACTTC	CASSLSGGDIYEQYF
.	TRBJ2-5	TRBV3-1/TRBV3-2	.	TGTGCCAGCAGCCAAAGGACGGCTAGCGATTTCCAAGAGACCCAGTACTTC	CASSQRTASDFQETQYF
.	TRBJ2-3	TRBV3-1/TRBV3-2	.	TGTGCCAGCAGCCAGACGGAGATCACAGATACGCAGTATTTT	CASSQTEITDTQYF
.	TRBJ1-1	TRBV7-9	TRBD1	TGTGCCAGCAGTTTACAGGGGCTCGCTGAAGCTTTCTTT	CASSLQGLAEAFF
.	TRBJ1-2	TRBV7-9	.	TGTGCCAGCAGCTCCGTTATTAGCGCTAACTATGGCTACACCTTC	CASSSVISANYGYTF
once	TRBJ1-2	TRBV4-2	.	TGTGCCAGCAGCCAAGACGATAGGACAGCTAACTATGGCTACACCTTC	CASSQDDRTANYGYTF
.	TRBJ1-2	TRBV6-1	.	TGTGCCAGCAGTGAAGGGACAGCGTATGGCTACACCTTC	CASSEGTAYGYTF
many	TRBJ1-1	TRBV7-5	.	TGTGCCAGAAGCTTCGGGGGGCTAGGTACTGAAGCTTTCTTT	CARSFGGLGTEAFF
.	TRBJ2-2	TRBV2	.	TGTGCATGGCTAGGAGGCGGGACCGGGGAGCTGTTTTTT	CAWLGGGTGELFF
.	TRBJ1-1	TRBV7-8	.	TGTGCCAGCAGCTTGGGACTACAGAACACTGAAGCTTTCTTT	CASSLGLQNTEAFF